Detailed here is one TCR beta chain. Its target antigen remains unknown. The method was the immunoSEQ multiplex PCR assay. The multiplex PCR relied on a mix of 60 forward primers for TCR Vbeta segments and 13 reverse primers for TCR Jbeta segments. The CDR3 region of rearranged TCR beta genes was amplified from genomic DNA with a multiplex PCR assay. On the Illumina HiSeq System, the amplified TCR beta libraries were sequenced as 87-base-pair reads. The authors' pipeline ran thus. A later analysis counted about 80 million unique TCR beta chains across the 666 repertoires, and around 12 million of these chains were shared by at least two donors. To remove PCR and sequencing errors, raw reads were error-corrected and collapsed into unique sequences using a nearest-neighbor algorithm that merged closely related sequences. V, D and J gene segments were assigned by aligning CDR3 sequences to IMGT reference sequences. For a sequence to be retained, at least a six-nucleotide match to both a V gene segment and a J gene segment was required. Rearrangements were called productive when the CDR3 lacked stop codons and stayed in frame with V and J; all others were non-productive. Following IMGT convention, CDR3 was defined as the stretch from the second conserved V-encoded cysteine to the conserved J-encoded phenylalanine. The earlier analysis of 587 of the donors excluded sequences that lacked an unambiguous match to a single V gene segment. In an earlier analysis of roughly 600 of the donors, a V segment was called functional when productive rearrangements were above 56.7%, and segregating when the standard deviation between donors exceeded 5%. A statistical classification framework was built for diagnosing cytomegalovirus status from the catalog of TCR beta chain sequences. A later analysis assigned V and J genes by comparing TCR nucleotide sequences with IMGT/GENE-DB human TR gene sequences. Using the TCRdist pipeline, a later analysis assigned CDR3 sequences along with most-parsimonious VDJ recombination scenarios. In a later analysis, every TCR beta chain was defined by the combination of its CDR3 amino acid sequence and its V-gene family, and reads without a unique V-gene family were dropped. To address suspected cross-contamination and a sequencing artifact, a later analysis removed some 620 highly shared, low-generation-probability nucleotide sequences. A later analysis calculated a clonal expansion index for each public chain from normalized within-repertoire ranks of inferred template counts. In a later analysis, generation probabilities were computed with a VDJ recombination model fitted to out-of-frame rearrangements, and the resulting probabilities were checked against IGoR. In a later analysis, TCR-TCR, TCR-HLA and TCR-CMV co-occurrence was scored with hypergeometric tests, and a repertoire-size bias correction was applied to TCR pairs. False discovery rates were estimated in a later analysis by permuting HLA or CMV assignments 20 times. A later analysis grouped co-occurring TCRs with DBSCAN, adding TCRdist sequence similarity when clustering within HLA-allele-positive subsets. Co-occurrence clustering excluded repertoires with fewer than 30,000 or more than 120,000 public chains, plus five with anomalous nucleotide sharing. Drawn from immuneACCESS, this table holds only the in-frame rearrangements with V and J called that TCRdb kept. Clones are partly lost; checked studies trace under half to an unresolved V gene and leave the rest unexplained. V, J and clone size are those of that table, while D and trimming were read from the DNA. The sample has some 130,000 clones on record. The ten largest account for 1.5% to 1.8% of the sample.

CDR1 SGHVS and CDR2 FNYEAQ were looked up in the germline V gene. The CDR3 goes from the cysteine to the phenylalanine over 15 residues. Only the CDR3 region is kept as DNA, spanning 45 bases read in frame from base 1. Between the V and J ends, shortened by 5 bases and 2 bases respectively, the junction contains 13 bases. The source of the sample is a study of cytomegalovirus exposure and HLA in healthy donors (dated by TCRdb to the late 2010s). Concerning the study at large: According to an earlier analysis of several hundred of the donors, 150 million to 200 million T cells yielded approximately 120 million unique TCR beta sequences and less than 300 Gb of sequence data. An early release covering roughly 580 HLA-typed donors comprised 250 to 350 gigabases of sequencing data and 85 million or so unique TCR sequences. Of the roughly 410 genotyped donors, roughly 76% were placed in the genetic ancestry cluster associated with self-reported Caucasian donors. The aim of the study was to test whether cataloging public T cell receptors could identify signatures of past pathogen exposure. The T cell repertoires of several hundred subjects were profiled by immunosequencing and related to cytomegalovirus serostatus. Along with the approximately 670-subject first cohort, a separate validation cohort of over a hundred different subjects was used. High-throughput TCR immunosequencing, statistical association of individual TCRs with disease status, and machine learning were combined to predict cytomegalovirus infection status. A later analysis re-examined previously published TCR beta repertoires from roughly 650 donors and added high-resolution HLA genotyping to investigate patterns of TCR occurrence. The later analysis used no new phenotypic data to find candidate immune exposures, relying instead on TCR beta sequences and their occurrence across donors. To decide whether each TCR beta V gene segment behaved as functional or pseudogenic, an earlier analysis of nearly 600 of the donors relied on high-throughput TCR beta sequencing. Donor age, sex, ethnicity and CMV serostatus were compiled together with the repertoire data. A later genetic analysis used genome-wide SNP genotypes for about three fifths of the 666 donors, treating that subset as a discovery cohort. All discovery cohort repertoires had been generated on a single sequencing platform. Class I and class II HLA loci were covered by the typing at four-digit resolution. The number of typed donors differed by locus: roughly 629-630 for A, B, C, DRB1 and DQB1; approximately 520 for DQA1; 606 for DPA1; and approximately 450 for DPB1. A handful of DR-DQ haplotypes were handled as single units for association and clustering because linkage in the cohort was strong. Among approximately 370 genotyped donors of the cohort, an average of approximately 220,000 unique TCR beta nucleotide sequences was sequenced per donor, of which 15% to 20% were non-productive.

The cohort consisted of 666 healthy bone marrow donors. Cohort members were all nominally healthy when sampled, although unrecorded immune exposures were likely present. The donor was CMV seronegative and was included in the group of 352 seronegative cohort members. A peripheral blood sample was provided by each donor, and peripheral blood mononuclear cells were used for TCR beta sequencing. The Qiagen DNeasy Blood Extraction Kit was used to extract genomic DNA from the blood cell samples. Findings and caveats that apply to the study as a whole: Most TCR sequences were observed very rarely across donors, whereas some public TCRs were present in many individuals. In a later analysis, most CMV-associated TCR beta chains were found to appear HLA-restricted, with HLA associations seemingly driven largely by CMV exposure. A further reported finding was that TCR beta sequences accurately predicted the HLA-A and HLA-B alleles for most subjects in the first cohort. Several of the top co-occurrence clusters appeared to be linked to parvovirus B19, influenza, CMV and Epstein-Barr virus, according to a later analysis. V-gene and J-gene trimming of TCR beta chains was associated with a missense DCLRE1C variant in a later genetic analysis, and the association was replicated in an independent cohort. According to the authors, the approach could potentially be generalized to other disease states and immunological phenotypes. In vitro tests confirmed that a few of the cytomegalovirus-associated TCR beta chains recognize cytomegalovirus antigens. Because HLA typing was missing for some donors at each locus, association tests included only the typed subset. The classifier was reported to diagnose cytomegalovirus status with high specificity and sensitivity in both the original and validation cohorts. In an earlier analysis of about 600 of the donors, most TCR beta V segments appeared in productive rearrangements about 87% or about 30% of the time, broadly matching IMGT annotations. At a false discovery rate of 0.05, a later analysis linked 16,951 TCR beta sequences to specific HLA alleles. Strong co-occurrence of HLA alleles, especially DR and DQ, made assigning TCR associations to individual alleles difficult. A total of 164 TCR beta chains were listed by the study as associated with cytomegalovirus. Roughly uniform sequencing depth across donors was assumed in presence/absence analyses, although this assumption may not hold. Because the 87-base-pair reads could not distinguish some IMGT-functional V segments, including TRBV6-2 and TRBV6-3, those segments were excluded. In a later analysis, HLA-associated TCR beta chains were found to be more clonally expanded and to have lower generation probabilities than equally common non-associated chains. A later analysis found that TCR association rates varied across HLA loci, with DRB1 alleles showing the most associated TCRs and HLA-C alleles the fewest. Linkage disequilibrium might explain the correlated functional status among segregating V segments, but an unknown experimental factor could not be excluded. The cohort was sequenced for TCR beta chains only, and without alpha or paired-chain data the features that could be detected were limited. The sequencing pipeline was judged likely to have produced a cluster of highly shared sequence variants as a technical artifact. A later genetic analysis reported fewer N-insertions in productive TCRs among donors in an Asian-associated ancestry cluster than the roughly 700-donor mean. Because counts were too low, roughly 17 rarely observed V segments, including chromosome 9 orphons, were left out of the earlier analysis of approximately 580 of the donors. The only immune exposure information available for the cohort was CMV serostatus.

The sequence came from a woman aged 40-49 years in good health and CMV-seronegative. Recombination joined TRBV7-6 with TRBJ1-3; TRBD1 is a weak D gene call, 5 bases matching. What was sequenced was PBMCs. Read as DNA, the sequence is TGTGCCAGCAGCCCGTATCAGGGAACTGGAAACACCATATATTTT. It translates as CASSPYQGTGNTIYF.